This T cell receptor beta chain was identified during a study of control samples from healthy donors and cancer patients. The data were produced by immunoSEQ multiplex PCR, yet TCRdb's version contains in-frame clones alone and is incomplete. This table holds about 120,000 clones, 85% to 95% found once. V was clipped by 2 bases and J by 5 bases, with 6 bases between them. CDR3 size: 11 residues. The germline V gene has CDR1 GTSNPN and CDR2 SVGIG (reference sequence). This TCR came from a man older than 75 with head and neck cancer. The chain has TRBV30 and TRBJ2-5; D uncertain. The source material was PBMCs. The CDR3 reads CAWSRRETQYF. CDR3 DNA sequence: TGTGCCTGGAGTAGGCGGGAGACCCAGTACTTC.